This T cell receptor beta chain was recorded in a study of blood T cell repertoires in COVID-19 (dated by TCRdb to the early 2020s). With respect to the entire study: The collaborator samples originated in the United States, Italy and Spain and spanned the acute and convalescent phases of COVID-19. The repertoires were released in a freely available public database meant as a resource for research on the immune response to SARS-CoV-2. Deeply sampled blood TCRbeta repertoires from subjects exposed to, actively infected with, or recovered from COVID-19 were included in the dataset. The samples were drawn from the first 160 participants of the ongoing ImmuneRACE study and from 1,254 subjects provided by 6 global collaborators. Nearly every sample came with metadata listing a de-identified subject ID, COVID-19 status, age in years and sex. Where HLA class I and class II types were available, the types were taken from metadata supplied by the sample provider, not from assay-based typing. The material from the prospective study consisted of cDNA or gDNA derived from T cells, B-cell-depleted T cells, or PBMCs. Paper-wide results and their limitations: The quantity of clinical and demographic metadata differed by source and by participant and was supplied without curation.

TCRbeta CDR3 regions were amplified from genomic DNA using the immunoSEQ Assay, a bias-controlled multiplex PCR. On the authors' methods: The number of nucleated cells in each sample was estimated from the amplification of reference gene primers within the assay. To quantify the absolute abundance of each unique TCRbeta CDR3 rearrangement, sequence reads were collapsed and filtered. Productive Simpson clonality was computed per sample as the square root of Simpson's diversity index over productive rearrangements. The clones in this table, taken by TCRdb from immuneACCESS, are in-frame only. Not every clone is retained; where verified, under half of the shortfall comes from an unresolved V gene, and the cause of the rest is unknown. V and J calls and clone size follow that table, whereas D and trimming were derived from the DNA. The sample table lists 200,000 or so clones, 70% to 90% of them with a count of one. The top ten hold around 3.1% of the sample.

The collaborating institutions used their own protocols to collect whole blood in K2EDTA tubes. Collaborator samples were shipped for TCRbeta analysis as frozen whole blood, isolated PBMCs, or DNA extracted from either sample type. Concerning this clone itself: Its antigen remains unidentified. Per-base qualities were not stored, and no clone one base away is much larger.

Cut back by 0 bases and 7 bases, the V and J ends lie 10 bases apart. The germline V gene encodes CDR1 LGHDT and CDR2 YNNKEL (reference sequence). Taken from cysteine to phenylalanine, the CDR3 has 14 residues. The retained sequence is limited to the CDR3, 42 bases, with the frame set at the first base. Sequenced input: peripheral blood. This receptor was taken from a man aged 60 to 75 with acute or convalescent COVID-19. The sequence joins TRBV3-1 (or the pseudogene TRBV3-2) to TRBJ1-5, with TRBD1 tentatively as D gene (6 bases match). The CDR3 sequence is CASSQEGARQPQHF. In nucleotide form, the sequence is TGTGCCAGCAGCCAAGAGGGGGCGCGGCAGCCCCAGCATTTT.